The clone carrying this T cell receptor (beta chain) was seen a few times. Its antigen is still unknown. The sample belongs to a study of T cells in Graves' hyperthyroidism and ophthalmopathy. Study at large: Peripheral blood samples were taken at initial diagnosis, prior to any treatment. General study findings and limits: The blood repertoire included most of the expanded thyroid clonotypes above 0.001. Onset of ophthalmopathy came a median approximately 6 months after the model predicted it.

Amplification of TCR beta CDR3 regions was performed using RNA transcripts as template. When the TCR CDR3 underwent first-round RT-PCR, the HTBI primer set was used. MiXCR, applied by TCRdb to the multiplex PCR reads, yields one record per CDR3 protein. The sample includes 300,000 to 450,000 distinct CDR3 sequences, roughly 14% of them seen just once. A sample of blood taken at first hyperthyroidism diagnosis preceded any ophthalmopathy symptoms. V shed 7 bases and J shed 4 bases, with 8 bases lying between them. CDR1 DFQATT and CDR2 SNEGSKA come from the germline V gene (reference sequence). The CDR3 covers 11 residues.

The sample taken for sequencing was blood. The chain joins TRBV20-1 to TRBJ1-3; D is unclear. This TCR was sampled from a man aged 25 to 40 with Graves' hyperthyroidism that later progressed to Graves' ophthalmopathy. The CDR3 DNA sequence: TGCAGTGTTTCGATAGGAAACACCATATATTTT. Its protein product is CSVSIGNTIYF.